This TCR beta chain was recovered during a study of T cell responses to AZD1222 COVID-19 vaccine (dated by TCRdb to the early 2020s). General notes on the study: A total of 240 or so trial participants underwent TCR sequencing, of whom 207 had received two doses of AZD1222 and some 25 had received two doses of the MenACWY control vaccine. Trial participants were enrolled by age into subgroups of 18-55, 56-69 and 70-plus years, and around 140, 26 and 57 TCR-sequenced participants, respectively, were included in these subgroups.

The study at large found these results: The whole spike protein was spanned by vaccine-associated CD4 TCRs, and dominant responses were seen in regions 160-218 and 743-854. Conclusions about previously exposed vaccinees were limited because only 6 or 7 AZD1222 recipients were SARS-CoV-2 seropositive at baseline. Reportedly, close to half of the unique spike-specific TCRs recognized epitopes lying outside the regions that are mutated in the B.1.351 and B.1.1.7 variants. In the small 56-69-year group, the increase in depth fell short of significance, most likely because of low power. After two AZD1222 doses, both the breadth and the depth of spike-specific TCRs were significantly higher than at day 0 and than in MenACWY recipients. No day 14 peak-response samples were available, so repertoires were characterized only after the peak T cell response. Participants were mostly white British, with more females than males. The authors suggested clonal diversity may have been underestimated.

The CDR3 regions of human TCRbeta chains were analyzed by immunosequencing. On the study's bioinformatics: Repertoire TCRs were checked for matches against a reference library of SARS-CoV-2-specific TCRs that had been generated using the MIRA antigen-specificity platform. Breadth meant the fraction of unique TCRs that were SARS-CoV-2-associated, whereas depth meant the fraction of total T cells that were SARS-CoV-2-associated. Using the MIRA data, every spike-specific TCR was mapped to the spike region that the TCR reacted to and assigned to either a CD4 or a CD8 class. Log10-transformed breadth and depth values were compared by one-way ANOVA with Sidak's multiple comparisons tests. This immuneACCESS table, as held by TCRdb, lists in-frame sequences with V and J called but not all clones. Of the missing ones, under half trace to an unresolved V gene in checked studies; the others have no known cause. V and J calls and clone size are those listed in that table; D and trimming were worked out from the DNA. This sample is represented by roughly 120,000 clones; roughly 93% of them were singletons. Clones ranked in the top ten supply 1.6% of the sample.

The time point label corresponds to: about 28 days (+/-7) after the second vaccine dose. AZD1222 recipients with second doses at about 4 weeks or about 12 weeks were pooled, because spike-specific TCR depth and breadth did not differ between schedules. Vaccinee samples were obtained from the UK trials COV001 and COV002, which included a single-blind randomized controlled phase 2/3 trial of AZD1222 (ChAdOx1 nCoV-19) in healthy adults. For TCRbeta chain sequencing, PBMC samples from trial participants were taken at day 0 and at day 28 after the second dose. Between the V and J ends, shortened by 1 base and 0 bases respectively, the junction contains 10 bases. The CDR3 holds 16 amino acids from the cysteine to the phenylalanine. The sequence is cut down to CDR3 DNA, 48 bases in frame from base 1. Via the germline V gene (reference sequence), CDR1 is LNHNV and CDR2 YYDKDF. The table lists this clone with a count of one. What antigen it recognizes has not been identified. Base qualities are not recorded, but no much larger clone differs from it by a single base.

Sample: peripheral blood, taken 28 days after the second AZD1222 dose. The rearranged chain carries TRBV15 and TRBJ1-5; the D gene is unclear. The TCR was taken from an adult who received the AZD1222 COVID-19 vaccine. The CDR3 region reads CATSRAAAYSNQPQHF. DNA sequence: TGTGCCACCAGCAGAGCTGCGGCCTATAGCAATCAGCCCCAGCATTTT. Extended through the reference TRBV15 and TRBJ1-5 proteins, this CDR3 yields the full variable domain: DAMVIQNPRYQVTQFGKPVTLSCSQTLNHNVMYWYQQKSSQAPKLLFHYYDKDFNNEADTPDNFQSRRPNTSFCFLDIRSPGLGDTAMYLCATSRAAAYSNQPQHFGDGTRLSIL.